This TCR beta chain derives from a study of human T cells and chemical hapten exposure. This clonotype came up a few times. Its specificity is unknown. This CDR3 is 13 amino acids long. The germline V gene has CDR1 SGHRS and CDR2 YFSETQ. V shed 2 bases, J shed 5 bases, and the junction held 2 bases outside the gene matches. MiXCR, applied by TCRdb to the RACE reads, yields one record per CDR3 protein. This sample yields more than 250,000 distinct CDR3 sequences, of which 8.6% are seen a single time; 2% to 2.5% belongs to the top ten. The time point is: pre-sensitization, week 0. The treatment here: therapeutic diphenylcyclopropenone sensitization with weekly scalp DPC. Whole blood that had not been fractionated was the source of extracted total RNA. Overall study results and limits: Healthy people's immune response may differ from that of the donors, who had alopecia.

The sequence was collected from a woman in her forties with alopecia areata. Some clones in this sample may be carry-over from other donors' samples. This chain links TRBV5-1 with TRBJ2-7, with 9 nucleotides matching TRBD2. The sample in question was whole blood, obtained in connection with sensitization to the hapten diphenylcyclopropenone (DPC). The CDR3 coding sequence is TGCGCCAGCAGCTTAAGCGGGAGGCACGAGCAGTACTTC. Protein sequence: CASSLSGRHEQYF. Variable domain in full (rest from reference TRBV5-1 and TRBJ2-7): KAGVTQTPRYLIKTRGQQVTLSCSPISGHRSVSWYQQTPGQGLQFLFEYFSETQRNKGNFPGRFSGRQFSNSRSEMNVSTLELGDSALYLCASSLSGRHEQYFGPGTRLTVT.